This TCR beta chain emerged from a study of early T cells in non-severe SARS-CoV-2 infection (dated by TCRdb to 2020 to 2022). Study-level background: Because TCR sequencing was done on bulk RNA from unsorted whole blood, the alpha and beta chains could not be paired.

This clonotype has only a few counts. What this receptor recognizes is not known. A much larger clone is a single base away; this may be a read error. Set within a cohort of healthcare workers in London, UK, this nested case-control study involved weekly PCR testing of nasopharyngeal swabs along with blood sampling. Between 23 and 31 March 2020, the week of the UK lockdown, healthcare workers were enrolled and then followed up weekly for as long as 16 weeks. Study-wide conclusions, independent of this receptor: VDJdb matching was skewed toward anti-spike CD8 responses and likely underestimated virus-specific expansions, missing private and CD4 specificities.

The library was obtained by 5' RACE. The reads were generated on a NextSeq 500. The TCR library protocol attached unique molecular identifiers to individual cDNA molecules to correct for sequencing error and PCR bias. TCR alpha and beta chains were both sequenced, and the abundances of alpha and beta sequences in each sample were closely correlated with each other. On the study's bioinformatics: Decombinator V4 was used to annotate TCR sequences for V gene, J gene and CDR3. Expanded TCRs were defined as changing significantly between any two time points under a Poisson model with p below 0.0001. TCR abundances were normalised to the total number of TCRs sequenced in each sample and reported as counts per million. TRAV1-2 paired with TRAJ12, TRAJ20 or TRAJ33 defined MAIT TCRs, while TRAV10 paired with TRAJ18 defined iNKT TCRs. A search of VDJdb, accessed on 1 November 2021, was run for TCRs annotated to CMV, EBV and SARS-CoV-2, with TCRs annotated for multiple antigens excluded. TCRdb passed the public sequencing reads through fastp at Q25 and MiXCR, retaining productive beta sequences. Identical CDR3 protein sequences are pooled into one entry, listed with their most common genes and DNA. In this record, the V and J calls reflect TCRdb's handling and not the investigators' own analysis. Here the sample has 15,000 to 25,000 distinct CDR3 sequences; approximately 4.4% occur a single time. Clones ranked in the top ten supply over 7% of the sample.

There are 15 amino acids in the CDR3, from cysteine to phenylalanine inclusive. The retained sequence is limited to the CDR3, 45 bases, with the frame set at the first base. As encoded in the germline V gene, CDR1 is SGHRS while CDR2 is YFSETQ. This receptor was identified in an adult who was a healthcare worker with PCR-confirmed SARS-CoV-2 infection or an uninfected control (not recorded which). The sequenced material came from whole blood. The rearrangement joined TRBV5-1 to TRBJ1-1; 7 central nucleotides agree with TRBD1. The nucleotide sequence is TGCGTCAGCAGCTTGGACGGGACAGTTCTTACTGAAGCTTTCTTT. This translates into CVSSLDGTVLTEAFF.